This TCR beta chain is drawn from a study of T cell responses to AZD1222 COVID-19 vaccine (dated by TCRdb to the early 2020s). Some background on the complete study: AZD1222 recipients with second doses at about 4 weeks or about 12 weeks were pooled, because spike-specific TCR depth and breadth did not differ between schedules. Trial participants were enrolled into age subgroups of 18-55, 56-69 and 70-plus years, which contained 148, 28 and 57 TCR-sequenced participants, respectively. TCR sequencing covered some 240 trial participants: 207 given two doses of AZD1222 and 26 given two doses of MenACWY control vaccine. Study-level results and caveats: Participants were mostly white British, with more females than males. The authors suggested clonal diversity may have been underestimated. Epitopes outside the regions mutated in the B.1.351 and B.1.1.7 variants were reportedly recognized by nearly half of the unique spike-specific TCRs. Only five to seven AZD1222 recipients were SARS-CoV-2 seropositive at baseline, limiting conclusions about previously exposed vaccinees. After two AZD1222 doses, spike-specific TCR breadth and depth were significantly higher than at day 0 and than in MenACWY recipients. In the small 56-69-year group, the increase in depth fell short of significance, most likely because of low power. The vaccine-associated CD4 TCRs covered the entire spike protein, and the dominant responses fell in regions 160-218 and 743-854. Because no day 14 peak-response samples were available, repertoires were characterized only after the peak T cell response.

Concerning this clone: Its antigen target is currently unknown. Base qualities are missing; no much larger clone stands one base away.

What the time point label conveys for this sample: baseline before first vaccination. Vaccinee samples came from UK trials COV001 and COV002, including a single-blind randomized controlled phase 2/3 trial of AZD1222 (ChAdOx1 nCoV-19) in healthy adults. For TCRbeta chain sequencing, PBMC samples from trial participants were taken at day 0 and at day 28 after the second dose. From the cysteine through the phenylalanine, the CDR3 covers 15 amino acids. The entry retains the CDR3 DNA only, 45 bases that are in frame from base 1. The trim is 4 bases for V and 2 bases for J, with a gap of 14 bases between the germline ends. Based on the germline V gene (reference sequence), the CDR1 and CDR2 sequences are LGHDT and YNNKEL. The CDR3 regions of human TCRbeta chains were analyzed by immunosequencing. On the study's bioinformatics: TCRs in the repertoires were compared against a reference library of SARS-CoV-2-specific TCRs that had been generated with the MIRA antigen-specificity platform. Breadth meant the fraction of unique TCRs that were SARS-CoV-2-associated, whereas depth meant the fraction of total T cells that were SARS-CoV-2-associated. Using the MIRA data, each spike-specific TCR was assigned both to the spike region to which the TCR was reactive and to a CD4 or CD8 class. Log10-transformed breadth and depth values were compared by one-way ANOVA with Sidak's multiple comparisons tests. The table was pulled from immuneACCESS by TCRdb, which kept in-frame rearrangements only. Such tables lose some clones; where checked, under half of the loss comes from unresolved V genes, and the rest has no known cause. Clone size and V and J calls were adopted from that table, with D and trimming inferred from the DNA. This sample comprises approximately 71,000 clones, about four fifths of them detected only once. The top ten hold about 12% of the sample.

This chain is built from TRBV3-1 (or the pseudogene TRBV3-2) and TRBJ1-1; perhaps TRBD1 is the D gene, with 6 bases matching. This sequence was found in an adult in good health. Material: peripheral blood, obtained on day 0 of AZD1222 vaccination. The sequenced DNA: TGTGCCAGCAGCCGTTTCCGGGACATTAACACTGAAGCTTTCTTT. Its product reads: CASSRFRDINTEAFF.